This T cell receptor beta chain originates from a study of T cells in Graves' hyperthyroidism and ophthalmopathy. General observations from the study: Researchers found most expanded thyroid clonotypes above 0.001 in blood as well. Ophthalmopathy stood apart from stable hyperthyroidism in a 13 V-J model.

Uncontrolled infection, other autoimmune disease, pregnancy and lactation each barred patients from inclusion. RNA transcripts were the template for amplifying TCR beta CDR3 regions. The HTBI primer set served for first-round RT-PCR of the TCR CDR3. TCRdb fed the multiplex PCR reads into MiXCR, producing one record per CDR3 protein. The sample lists 650,000 to 700,000 distinct CDR3 sequences; 15% to 20% were seen once. The table lists this clonotype with a count of one. No antigen is known for it. Germline CDR1 is SGHDT and CDR2 is YYEEEE. Germline trimming cut 3 bases from V and 7 bases from J; bases unmatched to any gene: 7. The CDR3 loop spans 14 amino acids.

The sequenced material came from blood. The source is a man aged 45-65 years with Graves' hyperthyroidism. J is TRBJ1-3 and V is TRBV5-6; 7 nucleotides line up with TRBD1. CDR3 region: CASSWTGFGNTIYF. The CDR3 region has the DNA TGTGCCAGCAGCTGGACAGGCTTCGGGAACACCATATATTTT. The variable domain in full, with the rest retrieved from reference TRBV5-6 and TRBJ1-3, is DAGVTQSPTHLIKTRGQQVTLRCSPKSGHDTVSWYQQALGQGPQFIFQYYEEEERQRGNFPDRFSGHQFPNYSSELNVNALLLGDSALYLCASSWTGFGNTIYFGEGSWLTVV.